These 12 T cell receptor beta chains came from one sample sequenced in a study of T-cell memory formation after mild COVID-19. One entry per CDR3 protein results from TCRdb running MiXCR on the 5' RACE reads. Of some 320,000 distinct CDR3 sequences in the sample, approximately 15% are singletons; the top ten hold 20% to 25%. The material sequenced was PBMCs or a T cell subset sorted from them (not recorded which). The receptors come from a man younger than 30 who had mild COVID-19 (a few samples of this study predate the infection). Cell type and time point are not known.

The chain recombines TRBV6-6 with TRBJ2-1; 9 nucleotides match TRBD1. Germline CDR1 reads MNHNY; CDR2 reads SVGAGI (reference sequence). The J segment lost 5 bases and the V segment lost 2 bases, leaving 4 bases of the junction unmatched. The CDR3 is 15 residues long. Here the CDR3 DNA reads TGTGCCAGCAGTTACCCCGGGACAGGGAACAATGAGCAGTTCTTC. Translating gives CASSYPGTGNNEQFF.

V and J are TRBV7-8 and TRBJ2-3, with 9 bases fitting TRBD1. This CDR3 is built from 14 residues. The trim removed 3 bases at V and 5 bases at J, leaving 3 bases unmatched. From germline, CDR1 is SGHVS and CDR2 FQNEAQ. CDR3 DNA sequence: TGTGCCAGCAGCTTTAACAGGGGGCAAGATACGCAGTATTTT. This encodes CASSFNRGQDTQYF.

V is TRBV2 and J is TRBJ2-5, with TRBD2 as a possible D gene (5 bases). Trimming took 7 bases from V and 2 from J, leaving 14 bases between them. This CDR3 has 14 residues. The germline CDR1 and CDR2 sequences are SNHLY and FYNNEI. In nucleotides, the CDR3 is TGTGCCAGCACTTCGAGGGAGAGTCAAGAGACCCAGTACTTC. Translated, it gives CASTSRESQETQYF.

The CDR3 DNA sequence: TGCAGTGCTAGACGCCGTAAGTTCAACTACGAGCAGTACGTC. Amino acids: CSARRRKFNYEQYV. The rearrangement joins TRBV20-1 to TRBJ2-7; no clear D. Between the trimmed V and J ends, which lost 2 bases and 3 bases, there was a span of 14 bases. Looked up from germline, CDR1 is DFQATT and CDR2 is SNEGSKA (reference sequence). The CDR3 consists of 14 residues.

A few counts support this clonotype. The gene calls are TRBV5-1 and TRBJ2-5; the D gene is possibly TRBD2 (5 bases). CDR1 is SGHRS and CDR2 is YFSETQ in the germline V gene. Trimming removed 4 bases from V and 5 bases from J, with 12 bases in between. The CDR3 runs 13 residues. The CDR3, as DNA: TGCGCCAGCAGCCCGCCGAGGGCTGAGACCCAGTACTTC. Its translation: CASSPPRAETQYF.

This clonotype was observed many times. The J gene is TRBJ2-1, the V gene TRBV5-5, with 7 bases that match TRBD2. Germline V gene lookup returns CDR1 SGHKS and CDR2 YYEKEE (reference sequence). The V segment lost 4 bases and the J segment 8 bases; nucleotides outside the gene matches: 9. The CDR3 spans 14 residues. CDR3 protein: CASSPVTSIHEQFF. The DNA of the CDR3 is TGTGCCAGCAGCCCCGTGACTAGCATCCATGAGCAGTTCTTC.

This clonotype was seen only a few times. The chain joins TRBV10-3 to TRBJ2-1; TRBD1 is a possible D gene (6 bases). This CDR3 has 15 residues. The V end lost 6 bases, the J end lost 2 bases, and 14 bases lay between the germline ends. Germline CDR1 reads ENHRY; CDR2 reads SYGVKD. The CDR3: CAISARQETYNEQFF. The CDR3 nucleotides read TGTGCCATCAGCGCCAGACAGGAGACCTACAATGAGCAGTTCTTC.

The chain recombines TRBV4-2 with TRBJ1-1; the D is unclear. The CDR3 contains 14 residues. Germline lookup yields CDR1 LGHNA and CDR2 YNFKEQ. V lost 0 bases to trimming and J lost 6 bases, with 11 bases between them. In DNA form, the CDR3 reads TGTGCCAGCAGCCAAGATTCGGGGAGCGCTGAAGCTTTCTTT. Translated: CASSQDSGSAEAFF.

For the CDR3, the DNA is TGTGCCAGCAGCGTAGAGAGTACTAGCACAGATACGCAGTATTTT. Its protein is CASSVESTSTDTQYF. The chain employs TRBV9 and TRBJ2-3; D is uncertain. In germline, CDR1 is SGDLS, CDR2 YYNGEE. The CDR3 is made up of 15 amino acids. Trimming took off 0 bases at V and 0 bases at J, with 8 bases between the two ends.

This clonotype showed up just a few times. The chain couples TRBV6-5 to TRBJ1-1, with D possibly being TRBD1 (5 bases). Germline loops: CDR1 MNHEY, CDR2 SVGAGI. The CDR3 loop spans 13 amino acids. V was trimmed by 8 bases and J by 5 bases, leaving 15 bases between them. In DNA form, the CDR3 reads TGTGCCAGCGGGGCCGGGGGAGTTACTGAAGCTTTCTTT. It encodes CASGAGGVTEAFF.

This clonotype has only a few counts. V gene TRBV4-3 combines with J gene TRBJ2-1, with D possibly matching TRBD1 (5 bases). There are 14 residues in the CDR3. CDR1 is LGHNA and CDR2 is YSLEER in the germline V gene. V lost 4 bases, J lost 7 bases, and 14 bases lay in between. The CDR3 protein is CASSPHFQGNEQFF. DNA of the CDR3: TGCGCCAGCAGCCCCCATTTCCAGGGAAATGAGCAGTTCTTC.

This clonotype was seen a few times. The chain recombines TRBV9 with TRBJ2-2; 8 positions agree with TRBD2. V lost 0 bases and J lost 3; bases outside the gene matches: 4. The CDR3 loop spans 16 amino acids. CDR1 is SGDLS and CDR2 is YYNGEE in the germline V gene. The CDR3 sequence is CASSVEAGGDTGELFF. Here the CDR3 DNA reads TGTGCCAGCAGCGTAGAGGCGGGGGGCGACACCGGGGAGCTGTTTTTT.